Sequencing of this T cell receptor beta chain was carried out in a study of OX40 agonist ivuxolimab in advanced cancers. Study details: Prior therapy, whether anti-PD-1, anti-PD-L1 or anti-CTLA-4, was allowed, and more than 35% had some.

On cycle 4 day 1 and cycle 7 day 1, as well as at baseline, blood was sampled. The study, taken as a whole, reports: At doses 0.1 to 3.0 mg/kg, CD4+ and CD8+ clones expanded. Antigen targets of the expanded peripheral T cells went undetermined.

About this clone: Its antigen remains unknown.

TCRdb keeps only in-frame clones here, not all; method: immunoSEQ multiplex PCR. The sample includes just over 90,000 clones, under 95% of them seen just once. This CDR3 comprises 13 residues. V lost 5 bases to trimming and J lost 6 bases, with 14 bases between them. Germline loops: CDR1 SGHAT, CDR2 FQNNGV. The chain couples TRBV11-2 to TRBJ2-7; D may be TRBD1 (6 bases). The clonotype comes from an adult with an advanced solid tumor such as melanoma, head and neck, liver or kidney cancer. The source was CD4+ or CD8+ T cells sorted from blood, collected in a trial of the OX40 agonist ivuxolimab. In nucleotides, the CDR3 is TGTGCCAGCAGCCCGAGGGCGGACAGCGAGCAGTACTTC. Translating gives CASSPRADSEQYF. The full variable domain, its missing parts supplied by reference TRBV11-2 and TRBJ2-7, is EAGVAQSPRYKIIEKRQSVAFWCNPISGHATLYWYQQILGQGPKLLIQFQNNGVVDDSQLPKDRFSAERLKGVDSTLKIQPAKLEDSAVYLCASSPRADSEQYFGPGTRLTVT.